Below, 20 T cell receptor beta chains from the same sample are listed, as sequenced in a study of technical replicates of blood from a handful of donors. Profiled with immunoSEQ multiplex PCR; TCRdb holds only in-frame clones, not every one. In the table there are more than 65,000 clones, 80% to 90% of which are singletons. The sample consisted of PBMCs. The source is a human donor in good health. Some clones in this sample may be carry-over from other donors' samples.

This clone appeared a single time. V gene TRBV27 combines with J gene TRBJ2-1; 8 bases are a match to TRBD1. V dropped 0 bases and J dropped 9; count of bases not matched to a gene: 7. Per germline, CDR1 MNHEY and CDR2 SMNVEV (reference sequence). The CDR3 sequence is 15 residues long. In DNA, the CDR3 is TGTGCCAGCAGTTTATCCCGGACAGGGTGGGGTGAGCAGTTCTTC. The encoded protein is CASSLSRTGWGEQFF.

The genes are TRBV18 and TRBJ2-5, with D unresolved. The V gene's germline CDR1 is KGHSH and CDR2 LQKENI. V was pared by 3 bases and J by 1 base, with 6 bases between. The CDR3 runs 13 residues. The CDR3 here is CASSPNSQETQYF. As DNA, the CDR3 is TGTGCCAGCTCACCGAACAGCCAAGAGACCCAGTACTTC. Variable domain in full (rest from reference TRBV18 and TRBJ2-5): NAGVMQNPRHLVRRRGQEARLRCSPMKGHSHVYWYRQLPEEGLKFMVYLQKENIIDESGMPKERFSAEFPKEGPSILRIQQVVRGDSAAYFCASSPNSQETQYFGPGTRLLVL.

This CDR3 reads CSALAGGLNEQFF. In DNA, the CDR3 is TGCAGCGCGCTAGCGGGGGGGCTTAATGAGCAGTTCTTC. The chain carries TRBV29-1 and TRBJ2-1; 12 bases are shared with TRBD2. The CDR3 spans 13 residues. Losses at the gene ends were 7 bases for V and 7 bases for J; bases not matched to a gene: 5. Germline lookup yields CDR1 SQVTM and CDR2 ANQGSEA.

The chain combines TRBV4-1 with TRBJ2-5, with TRBD1 matching 8 bases. Unmatched junction bases numbered 6, after V lost 4 bases and J lost 5 bases. The CDR3 consists of 14 residues. Germline loops: CDR1 MGHRA, CDR2 YSYEKL. For the CDR3, the DNA is TGCGCCAGCAGCCCTCCCGACAGGGGTGAGACCCAGTACTTC. Translating gives CASSPPDRGETQYF.

Details on this clone: At one boundary the junction diverges from the germline segment, which might be a read error. The rearrangement links TRBV29-1 to TRBJ2-4; D uncertain. The CDR3 has 14 residues. Germline values: CDR1 SQVTM, CDR2 ANQGSEA. The CDR3 bases are TGCAGCGTTAAAGACCCCGTAGCCAAAAACATTCAGTACTTC. Protein: CSVKDPVAKNIQYF.

This chain connects TRBV12-5 to TRBJ2-1; 8 bases map to TRBD2. CDR3 length equals 15 residues. Germline V gene sequence: CDR1 LGHNT, CDR2 FRNRAP. Trimming cost V 1 base and J 5 bases; bases outside gene matches: 4. The chain's CDR3 is CASGLASGSHNEQFF. Written as DNA, the CDR3 is TGTGCTAGTGGTTTGGCTAGCGGGTCCCACAATGAGCAGTTCTTC. The full variable domain, rest sourced from reference TRBV12-5 and TRBJ2-1, is DARVTQTPRHKVTEMGQEVTMRCQPILGHNTVFWYRQTMMQGLELLAYFRNRAPLDDSGMPKDRFSAEMPDATLATLKIQPSEPRDSAVYFCASGLASGSHNEQFFGPGTRLTVL.

The chain carries TRBV6-5 and TRBJ1-6; D is uncertain. Germline loops: CDR1 MNHEY, CDR2 SVGAGI. The CDR3 loop spans 14 amino acids. V was trimmed by 7 bases and J by 6 bases, leaving 13 bases between them. The chain's CDR3 is CASTEVGSNSPLHF. CDR3 DNA: TGTGCCAGCACCGAGGTTGGTTCTAATTCACCCCTCCACTTT.

The CDR3 DNA sequence: TGTGCCAGCAGTGCCGAACACGATCAGCCCCAGCATTTT. Its protein product is CASSAEHDQPQHF. This rearrangement joins TRBV2 to TRBJ1-5; the D is unclear. CDR3 length: 13 amino acids. The ends were cut back, 4 bases at V and 5 bases at J, with 9 bases in the middle. Germline loops: CDR1 SNHLY, CDR2 FYNNEI.

The chain joins TRBV9 to TRBJ1-2, with D perhaps matching TRBD1 (6 bases). Looked up from germline, CDR1 is SGDLS and CDR2 is YYNGEE. This CDR3 is built from 13 residues. The germline V and J ends were trimmed by 2 bases and 7 bases, with 12 bases remaining between them. CDR3 nucleotides: TGTGCCAGCAGCGTCACAGGGTCGGGTGGCTACACCTTC. Amino acids: CASSVTGSGGYTF.

The genes are TRBV6-5 and TRBJ2-7, with 10 bases fitting TRBD2. The junction had 3 bases not matched to a gene; V was cut back by 6 bases and J by 1 base. This CDR3 region has 14 residues. Germline loops: CDR1 MNHEY, CDR2 SVGAGI. The CDR3 sequence is CASRRAGGSYEQYF. For the CDR3, the DNA is TGTGCCAGCAGGAGAGCGGGAGGGTCCTACGAGCAGTACTTC.

The chain joins TRBV5-8 to TRBJ2-3; 10 positions agree with TRBD2. This CDR3 region has 18 residues. Trimming took 0 bases from V and 5 from J; bases not matched to a gene: 12. The germline gives CDR1 SGHTS, CDR2 YDEGEE. CDR3 nucleotides: TGTGCCAGCAGCTTGGGGCTAGCGGGGGTCTTCTCGGGAGATACGCAGTATTTT. It codes for CASSLGLAGVFSGDTQYF.

The CDR3 region has the DNA TGTGCCAGCAAGGGGGCCTACGAGCAGTACTTC. Amino acids: CASKGAYEQYF. V gene TRBV11-2 combines with J gene TRBJ2-7, with D perhaps TRBD1 (6 bases). The V end lost 7 bases, the J end lost 2 bases, and 6 bases lay between the germline ends. The CDR3 is 11 residues long. Germline V gene sequence: CDR1 SGHAT, CDR2 FQNNGV.

This rearrangement joins TRBV2 to TRBJ2-7; D is perhaps TRBD1 (5 bases). Trimming removed 5 bases from V and 2 bases from J, with 13 bases in between. The CDR3 covers 14 residues. CDR1 is SNHLY, CDR2 FYNNEI, per germline. DNA for the CDR3: TGTGCCAGCAGTCAGGGCGACGGTCCCTACGAGCAGTACTTC. Translation gives CASSQGDGPYEQYF.

The CDR3 is CSVADPGQGVYEQYF. CDR3 sequence (DNA): TGCAGCGTTGCAGACCCGGGACAGGGGGTCTACGAGCAGTACTTC. The V call is TRBV29-1, the J call TRBJ2-7; the match to TRBD1 covers 11 bases. In germline, CDR1 is SQVTM, CDR2 ANQGSEA. V lost 4 bases to trimming and J lost 3 bases; unmatched junction nucleotides: 8. There are 15 residues in the CDR3.

This clone has more than one count but fewer than ten. The chain couples TRBV6-5 to TRBJ1-5, with D perhaps matching TRBD1 (5 bases). Trimming took 6 bases from V and 5 from J, leaving 17 bases between them. The CDR3 is made up of 15 amino acids. Germline loops: CDR1 MNHEY, CDR2 SVGAGI. This chain's CDR3 is CASSSSGVGDQPQHF. The CDR3 nucleotides read TGTGCCAGCAGCTCCTCGGGTGTAGGGGATCAGCCCCAGCATTTT.

Regarding this clone: In the same sample, other DNA sequences code for this CDR3. V gene TRBV5-1 combines with J gene TRBJ2-1, with TRBD2 matching 8 bases. Germline lookup yields CDR1 SGHRS and CDR2 YFSETQ. With 5 bases clipped from V and 3 bases from J, the junction kept 4 bases outside the gene matches. The CDR3 loop spans 14 amino acids. The CDR3 nucleotides read TGCGCCAGCAGTGCGAGCGGGGGCTACAATGAGCAGTTCTTC. This encodes CASSASGGYNEQFF.

The chain links TRBV21-1 to TRBJ2-7; no DNA check was done on the table's D call, TRBD2. TRBV21-1 is flagged as a pseudogene. This CDR3 has 17 residues. CDR3 in amino acids: CASSKRRGAGTATVQYF. The DNA of the CDR3 is TGTGCCAGCAGCAAAAGGAGGGGAGCGGGGACGGCTACGGTGCAGTACTTC.

The chain has TRBV7-8 and TRBJ1-1; 9 bases match TRBD1. The CDR3 covers 14 residues. CDR1 and CDR2 (germline): SGHVS, FQNEAQ. V dropped 6 bases and J dropped 1; count of bases not matched to a gene: 3. The CDR3 DNA is TGTGCCAGCAGTACGGGACAGGGGAACACTGAAGCTTTCTTT. It specifies CASSTGQGNTEAFF. Variable domain in full (rest from reference TRBV7-8 and TRBJ1-1): GAGVSQSPRYKVAKRGQDVALRCDPISGHVSLFWYQQALGQGPEFLTYFQNEAQLDKSGLPSDRFFAERPEGSVSTLKIQRTQQEDSAVYLCASSTGQGNTEAFFGQGTRLTVV.

The genes are TRBV7-2 and TRBJ1-2; 9 bases agree with TRBD1. Trimming took 0 bases from V and 6 from J; bases not matched to a gene: 8. Germline values: CDR1 SGHTA, CDR2 FQGNSA. The CDR3 extends over 16 amino acids. CDR3 nucleotide sequence: TGTGCCAGCAGCTTAGCTCCGGGACAGGGCGAAGATGGCTACACCTTC. Protein: CASSLAPGQGEDGYTF.

CDR3 amino acids: CASSLLRGGIYLYNEQFF. The CDR3 coding sequence is TGTGCCAGCAGCTTACTCCGGGGGGGGATTTACCTTTACAATGAGCAGTTCTTC. V usage is TRBV7-6 and J usage is TRBJ2-1; TRBD2 matches at 8 bases. The J segment lost 4 bases and the V segment lost 2 bases, leaving 13 bases of the junction unmatched. The CDR3 is 18 residues long. The germline V gene has CDR1 SGHVS and CDR2 FNYEAQ.